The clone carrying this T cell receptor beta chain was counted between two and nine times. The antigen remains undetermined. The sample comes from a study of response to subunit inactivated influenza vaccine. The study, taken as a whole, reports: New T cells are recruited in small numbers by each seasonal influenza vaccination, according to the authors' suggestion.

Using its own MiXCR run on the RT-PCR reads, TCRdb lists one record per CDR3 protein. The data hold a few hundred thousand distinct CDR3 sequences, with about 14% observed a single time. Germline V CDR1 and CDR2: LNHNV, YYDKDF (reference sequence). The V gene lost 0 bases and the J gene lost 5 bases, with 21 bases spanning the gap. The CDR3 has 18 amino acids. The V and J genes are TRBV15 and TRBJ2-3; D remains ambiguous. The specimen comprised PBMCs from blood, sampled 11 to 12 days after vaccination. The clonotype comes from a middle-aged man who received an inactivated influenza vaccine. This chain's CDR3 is CATSRETKSKRVGDTQYF. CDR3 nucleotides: TGTGCCACCAGCAGAGAGACGAAATCCAAACGAGTGGGAGATACGCAGTATTTT.